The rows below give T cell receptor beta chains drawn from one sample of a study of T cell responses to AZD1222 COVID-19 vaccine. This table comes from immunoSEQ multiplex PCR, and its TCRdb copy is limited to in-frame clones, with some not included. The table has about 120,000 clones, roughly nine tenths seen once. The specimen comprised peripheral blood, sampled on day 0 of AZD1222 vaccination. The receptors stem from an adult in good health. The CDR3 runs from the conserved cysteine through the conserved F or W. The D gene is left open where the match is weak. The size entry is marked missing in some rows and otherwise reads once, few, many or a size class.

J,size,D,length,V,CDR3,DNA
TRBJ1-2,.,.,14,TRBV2,CASREDIPPYGYTF,TGTGCCAGCAGGGAGGACATCCCCCCCTATGGCTACACCTTC
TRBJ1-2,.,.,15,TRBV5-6,CASSTRAGHNYGYTF,TGTGCCAGCAGCACCCGTGCAGGACACAACTATGGCTACACCTTC
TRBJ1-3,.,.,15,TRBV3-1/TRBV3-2,CASSQEPLGGNTIYF,TGTGCCAGCAGCCAAGAACCCCTGGGTGGAAACACCATATATTTT
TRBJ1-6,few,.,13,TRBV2,CASRTGRNSPLHF,TGTGCCAGCAGGACAGGACGTAATTCACCCCTCCACTTT
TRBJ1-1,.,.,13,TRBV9,CASSVLTGTEAFF,TGTGCCAGCAGCGTATTGACGGGCACTGAAGCTTTCTTT
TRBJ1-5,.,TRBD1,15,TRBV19,CASSIDRGRGQPQHF,TGTGCCAGTAGTATCGACAGGGGCAGGGGTCAGCCCCAGCATTTT
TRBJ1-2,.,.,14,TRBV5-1,CASSTNTGISGYTF,TGCGCCAGCAGCACGAACACAGGGATTTCAGGCTACACCTTC
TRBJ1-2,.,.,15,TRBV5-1,CASSSGQSANYGYTF,TGCGCCAGCAGCTCAGGACAGTCAGCAAACTATGGCTACACCTTC
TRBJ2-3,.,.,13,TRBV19,CATGAGGTATQYF,TGTGCCACCGGGGCCGGGGGGACAGCTACGCAGTATTTT
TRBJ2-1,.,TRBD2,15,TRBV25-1,CASSEASGKDNEQFF,TGTGCCAGCAGTGAAGCTAGCGGGAAAGACAATGAGCAGTTCTTC
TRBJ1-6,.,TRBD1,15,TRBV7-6,CASSMGQGRESPLHF,TGTGCCAGCAGCATGGGACAGGGGAGAGAATCACCCCTCCACTTT
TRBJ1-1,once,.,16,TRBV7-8,CASSLARRGGNTEAFF,TGTGCCAGCAGCTTAGCTCGCAGGGGTGGGAACACTGAAGCTTTCTTT
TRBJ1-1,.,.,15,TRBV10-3,CAISAPGKVSTEAFF,TGTGCCATCAGTGCACCAGGGAAGGTAAGCACTGAAGCTTTCTTT
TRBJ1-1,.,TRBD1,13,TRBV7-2,CASSAGQGPEAFF,TGTGCCAGCAGCGCCGGACAGGGTCCTGAAGCTTTCTTT
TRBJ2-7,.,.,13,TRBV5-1,CASSLVQNYEQYF,TGCGCCAGCAGCTTGGTACAAAACTACGAGCAGTACTTC
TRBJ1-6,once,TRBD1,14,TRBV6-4,CASSHRQGGSPLHF,TGTGCCAGCAGTCATAGACAGGGAGGTTCACCCCTCCACTTT
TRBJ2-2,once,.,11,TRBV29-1,CSVGQVGELFF,TGCAGCGTTGGGCAGGTCGGGGAGCTGTTTTTT
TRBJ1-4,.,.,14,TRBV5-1,CASSLDTTNEKLFF,TGCGCCAGCAGCTTGGACACAACTAATGAAAAACTGTTTTTT
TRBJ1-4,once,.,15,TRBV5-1,CASSLGAQANEKLFF,TGCGCCAGCAGCTTGGGGGCTCAGGCTAATGAAAAACTGTTTTTT
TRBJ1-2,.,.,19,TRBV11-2,CASSLSSGRGSQGPYGYTF,TGTGCCAGCAGCTTATCCTCCGGCAGGGGATCCCAAGGACCCTATGGCTACACCTTC
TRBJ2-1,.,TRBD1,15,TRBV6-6,CASRPDRDLRNEQFF,TGTGCCAGCAGGCCGGACAGGGACCTTAGAAATGAGCAGTTCTTC
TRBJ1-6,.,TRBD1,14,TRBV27,CASSFDRGGSPLHF,TGTGCCAGCAGTTTCGACAGGGGGGGTTCACCCCTCCACTTT
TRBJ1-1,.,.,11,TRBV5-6,CASIRQFEAFF,TGTGCCAGCATCAGACAGTTTGAAGCTTTCTTT